This T cell receptor beta chain was identified in a study of T cell clonotyping in hematopoietic cell transplantation. CDR1 and CDR2 from the germline V gene are KGHSH and LQKENI. This CDR3 is built from 13 residues. V lost 3 bases to trimming and J lost 0 bases, with 5 bases between them. Study observations and caveats: Few recipient clonotypes overlapped donors; over 95% were de novo at given depth. Pathologically expanded recipient clonotypes increased progressively from day 30 to day 180 as diversity fell.

Sequencing used immunoSEQ multiplex PCR; TCRdb keeps in-frame clones, though not all of them. The sample includes roughly 44,000 clones, approximately 95% of them seen just once. Notes on this clone: What it recognizes is unknown.

The sequence was obtained from a man aged 30 to 45 in good health. Some clones in this sample may be carry-over from other donors' samples. The sample taken for sequencing was peripheral blood mononuclear cells. The V and J genes are TRBV18 and TRBJ1-1; no definite D call. The CDR3 spells CASSPTVNTEAFF. CDR3 coding DNA: TGTGCCAGCTCACCTACAGTGAACACTGAAGCTTTCTTT.